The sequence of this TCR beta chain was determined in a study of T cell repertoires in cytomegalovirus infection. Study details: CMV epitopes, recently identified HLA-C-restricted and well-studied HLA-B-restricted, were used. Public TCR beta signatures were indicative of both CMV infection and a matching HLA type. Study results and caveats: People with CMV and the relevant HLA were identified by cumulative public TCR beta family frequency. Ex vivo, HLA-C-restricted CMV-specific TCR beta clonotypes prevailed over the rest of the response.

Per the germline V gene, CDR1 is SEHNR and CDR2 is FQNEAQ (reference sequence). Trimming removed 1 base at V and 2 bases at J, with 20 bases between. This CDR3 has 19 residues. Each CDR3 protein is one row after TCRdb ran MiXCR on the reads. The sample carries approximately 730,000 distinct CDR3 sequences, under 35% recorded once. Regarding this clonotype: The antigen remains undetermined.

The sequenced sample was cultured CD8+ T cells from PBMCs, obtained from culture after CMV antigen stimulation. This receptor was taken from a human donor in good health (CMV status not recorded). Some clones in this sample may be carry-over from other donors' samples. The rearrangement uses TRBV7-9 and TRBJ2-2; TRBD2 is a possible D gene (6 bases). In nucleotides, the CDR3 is TGTGCCAGCAGCTTAGAGGGACTGCGTGGGAGAGTAAACACCGGGGAGCTGTTTTTT. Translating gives CASSLEGLRGRVNTGELFF.